A single sample gave rise to the 23 T cell receptor beta chains below, sequenced in a study of CD8 T cells in ankylosing spondylitis. Overall study results and limits: Apparently characteristic of ankylosing spondylitis blood was a TCR beta motif (under ten highly homologous variants).

From the 5' RACE reads, TCRdb called clonotypes with MiXCR, one entry per CDR3 protein. Of under 550,000 distinct CDR3 sequences listed, 26% are singletons. Their target antigens are unknown. Specimen: blood, either unsorted or a sorted T cell fraction (not recorded which). All receptors derive from a male donor with ankylosing spondylitis.

The rearrangement links TRBV7-9 to TRBJ2-5; no definite D call. The CDR3 is made up of 14 amino acids. Trimming removed 2 bases at V and 0 bases at J, with 7 bases between. Looked up from germline, CDR1 is SEHNR and CDR2 is FQNEAQ (reference sequence). The CDR3 DNA reads TGTGCCAGCAGCTTAACCTTGTACCAAGAGACCCAGTACTTC. It specifies CASSLTLYQETQYF.

The chain employs TRBV11-1 and TRBJ2-1; D is ambiguous. Trimming took 4 bases from V and 8 from J, leaving 15 bases between them. The CDR3 has 14 residues. Germline assignment: CDR1 SGHAT and CDR2 FQDESV (reference sequence). CDR3 amino acids: CASSSQSTEHEQFF. In nucleotides, the CDR3 is TGTGCCAGCAGCTCCCAGTCCACGGAGCATGAGCAGTTCTTC. Supplemented by reference TRBV11-1 and TRBJ2-1, the full variable domain reads EAEVAQSPRYKITEKSQAVAFWCDPISGHATLYWYRQILGQGPELLVQFQDESVVDDSQLPKDRFSAERLKGVDSTLKIQPAELGDSAMYLCASSSQSTEHEQFFGPGTRLTVL.

This clonotype turned up a few times. The CDR3 DNA reads as TGTGCCAGCAGTGCCAGGGGGATATGGGGTTCACCCCTCCACTTT. Translation: CASSARGIWGSPLHF. The V and J genes are TRBV6-1 and TRBJ1-6, with 7 positions matching TRBD1. The CDR3 sequence is 15 residues long. From germline, CDR1 is MNHNS and CDR2 SASEGT. With 4 bases clipped from V and 9 bases from J, the junction kept 9 bases outside the gene matches.

This clonotype was found a few times. V usage is TRBV12-3 or TRBV12-4 and J usage is TRBJ1-4; 11 bases match TRBD1. V shed 5 bases, J shed 2 bases, and the junction held 4 bases outside the gene matches. The length of the CDR3 is 16 residues. The CDR3 reads CASSGQGAATNEKLFF. Here the CDR3 DNA reads TGTGCCAGCAGTGGACAGGGGGCCGCGACTAATGAAAAACTGTTTTTT.

The genes are TRBV24-1 and TRBJ2-1, with 7 positions matching TRBD2. The CDR3 is made up of 15 amino acids. V was pared by 0 bases and J by 4 bases, with 2 bases of the junction left unmatched. The germline CDR1 and CDR2 sequences are KGHDR and SFDVKD. The CDR3, as DNA: TGTGCCACCAGTGATTTGCGGCGGGAGTACAATGAGCAGTTCTTC. This sequence encodes CATSDLRREYNEQFF.

The CDR3 protein is CATSDPGAFQETQYF. The CDR3 DNA is TGTGCCACCAGTGATCCTGGGGCATTCCAAGAGACCCAGTACTTC. V and J are TRBV24-1 and TRBJ2-5; TRBD1 is a possible D gene (5 bases). Between the trimmed V and J ends, which lost 3 bases and 1 base, there was a span of 11 bases. Germline V lookup: CDR1 KGHDR, CDR2 SFDVKD. This CDR3 spans 15 amino acids.

The chain uses TRBV30 and TRBJ2-2; 9 bases match TRBD1. V lost 8 bases to trimming and J lost 5 bases; unmatched junction nucleotides: 6. CDR1 is GTSNPN, CDR2 SVGIG, per germline (reference sequence). The CDR3 contains 13 residues. The CDR3 DNA reads as TGTGCCGGCCGGGACAGGGTTACCGGGGAGCTGTTTTTT. Translation: CAGRDRVTGELFF.

The rearrangement joins TRBV11-2 to TRBJ2-1; 11 nucleotides match TRBD2. V lost 3 bases and J lost 0; bases outside the gene matches: 1. Germline V gives CDR1 SGHAT, CDR2 FQNNGV. The length of the CDR3 is 16 residues. CDR3 residues: CASSFTSGGSYNEQFF. The CDR3 DNA reads TGTGCCAGCAGCTTCACTAGCGGGGGCTCCTACAATGAGCAGTTCTTC. Variable domain in full (rest from reference TRBV11-2 and TRBJ2-1): EAGVAQSPRYKIIEKRQSVAFWCNPISGHATLYWYQQILGQGPKLLIQFQNNGVVDDSQLPKDRFSAERLKGVDSTLKIQPAKLEDSAVYLCASSFTSGGSYNEQFFGPGTRLTVL.

This rearrangement joins TRBV7-2 to TRBJ2-2; no reliable D call. Germline V gives CDR1 SGHTA, CDR2 FQGNSA. V was pared by 5 bases and J by 5 bases, with 9 bases between. CDR3 length equals 13 residues. Here the CDR3 reads CASSGVGTGELFF. DNA for the CDR3: TGTGCCAGCAGCGGCGTGGGTACCGGGGAGCTGTTTTTT.

This chain connects TRBV6-1 to TRBJ2-2; TRBD1 aligns across 8 bases. Germline-derived CDR1 and CDR2 are MNHNS and SASEGT. V trimming: 6 bases; J trimming: 0 bases; junction bases outside the gene matches: 0. CDR3 size: 14 residues. CDR3 DNA: TGTGCCAGCAGACAGGGGGCGAACACCGGGGAGCTGTTTTTT. Translation gives CASRQGANTGELFF.

The chain uses TRBV20-1 and TRBJ2-7; a weak D match, TRBD2 (5 bases). This CDR3 is 16 amino acids long. The V gene's germline CDR1 is DFQATT and CDR2 SNEGSKA (reference sequence). Trimming removed 1 base from V and 2 bases from J, with 18 bases in between. The CDR3 bases are TGCAGTGCTAGAGGACTGGCGGGCCCGGCCCCCTACGAGCAGTACTTC. Translating it yields CSARGLAGPAPYEQYF.

The genes are TRBV5-1 and TRBJ1-5; D is perhaps TRBD1 (5 bases). Trimming took 5 bases from V and 4 from J, leaving 19 bases between them. The CDR3 loop spans 16 amino acids. The germline V gene has CDR1 SGHRS and CDR2 YFSETQ. CDR3 coding DNA: TGCGCCAGCAGGAGGGGTGGGGGGGGAAGAAATCAGCCCCAGCATTTT. Translating it yields CASRRGGGGRNQPQHF.

V and J are TRBV30 and TRBJ2-7; 9 bases agree with TRBD1. Germline-derived CDR1 and CDR2 are GTSNPN and SVGIG (reference sequence). The V segment lost 2 bases and the J segment 3 bases; nucleotides outside the gene matches: 8. This CDR3 is 15 amino acids long. The CDR3 protein is CAWSTPGTGLYEQYF. CDR3 DNA sequence: TGTGCCTGGAGTACCCCGGGGACAGGGCTCTACGAGCAGTACTTC.

To note about this clonotype: It is likely a read error, because the conserved phenylalanine at the end of the CDR3 is missing. In nucleotides, the CDR3 is TGTGCCAGCACGGAAATGACAACTAACTATGGCTACACCTTG. It specifies CASTEMTTNYGYTL. The chain has TRBV5-4 and TRBJ1-2, with unresolved D. This CDR3 region has 14 residues. Germline V gene lookup returns CDR1 SGHNT and CDR2 YYREEE (reference sequence). V lost 6 bases to trimming and J lost 0 bases, with 12 bases between them.

Worth noting for this clonotype: A read error may account for a junction end that differs from germline. The rearrangement links TRBV7-9 to TRBJ2-3; 11 positions agree with TRBD2. CDR3 length: 15 amino acids. Germline-derived CDR1 and CDR2 are SEHNR and FQNEAQ (reference sequence). The CDR3 coding sequence is TGTGCCAGCAGATTAGCGGGAGGGCCGTCAGATACGCAGTATTTT. It encodes CASRLAGGPSDTQYF. The whole variable domain, filled in from reference TRBV7-9 and TRBJ2-3, reads DTGVSQNPRHKITKRGQNVTFRCDPISEHNRLYWYRQTLGQGPEFLTYFQNEAQLEKSRLLSDRFSAERPKGSFSTLEIQRTEQGDSAMYLCASRLAGGPSDTQYFGPGTRLTVL.

In DNA form, the CDR3 reads TGCAGTGCTCCGGACATTCTCTATGGCTACACCTTC. It translates to CSAPDILYGYTF. The rearrangement joins TRBV20-1 to TRBJ1-2; the D gene is possibly TRBD1 (5 bases). The CDR3 totals 12 residues. V was clipped by 5 bases and J by 4 bases, with 11 bases between them. The germline V gene encodes CDR1 DFQATT and CDR2 SNEGSKA (reference sequence).

This clonotype was counted between two and nine times. CDR3 DNA sequence: TGCGCCAGCAGCTTCCGGGACGAGCAGTTCTTC. As protein: CASSFRDEQFF. The V gene is TRBV5-1, the J gene TRBJ2-1; possibly TRBD1 or TRBD2 for D (5 bases each). Looked up from germline, CDR1 is SGHRS and CDR2 is YFSETQ. V lost 2 bases and J 10 bases, leaving 7 bases between the germline ends. The CDR3 covers 11 residues.

The rearrangement joins TRBV3-1 to TRBJ1-1; TRBD1 aligns across 7 bases. The CDR3 spans 16 residues. V shed 3 bases and J 0 bases; nucleotides not matched to a gene: 7. CDR1 LGHDT and CDR2 YNNKEL come from the germline V gene (reference sequence). The CDR3 protein is CASSHPGDSLNTEAFF. CDR3 nucleotide sequence: TGTGCCAGCAGCCACCCCGGGGACAGCTTGAACACTGAAGCTTTCTTT.

The V and J genes are TRBV3-1 and TRBJ2-7; D is possibly TRBD1 or TRBD2 (5 bases each). This CDR3 is 11 amino acids long. V lost 4 bases to trimming and J lost 7 bases, with 8 bases between them. Germline V CDR1 and CDR2: LGHDT, YNNKEL (reference sequence). The CDR3 DNA is TGTGCCAGCAGCCGGGGCGGGGAGCAGTACTTC. Protein: CASSRGGEQYF.

The gene calls are TRBV5-6 and TRBJ2-1; 7 positions match TRBD1. CDR1 is SGHDT, CDR2 YYEEEE, per germline. The trim removed 3 bases at V and 4 bases at J, leaving 7 bases unmatched. This CDR3 contains 15 residues. CDR3 DNA sequence: TGTGCCAGCAGCTCAGGACAGGTGGCTTACAATGAGCAGTTCTTC. Amino acid sequence: CASSSGQVAYNEQFF.

V gene TRBV10-1 combines with J gene TRBJ2-3, with D perhaps matching TRBD2 (6 bases). V was clipped by 1 base and J by 6 bases, with 17 bases between them. Per germline, CDR1 WNHNN and CDR2 SYGVQD (reference sequence). This CDR3 has 16 amino acids. CDR3 in amino acids: CASSELVGLPTDTQYF. The CDR3 DNA sequence: TGCGCCAGCAGTGAGTTGGTGGGACTCCCGACGGATACGCAGTATTTT.

This clonotype appeared a few times. The chain combines TRBV6-1 with TRBJ2-1, with 10 bases that match TRBD2. Germline V gene data show CDR1 as MNHNS and CDR2 as SASEGT. V trimming: 5 bases; J trimming: 2 bases; junction bases outside the gene matches: 6. This CDR3 has 16 residues. DNA of the CDR3: TGTGCCAGCAGTCGTTTAGCGGGAGGTGCCTACAATGAGCAGTTCTTC. It encodes CASSRLAGGAYNEQFF.

The chain joins TRBV1 to TRBJ2-7. TRBV1 is given as a pseudogene. The CDR3 covers 16 residues. The CDR3 DNA sequence: TGCACCAGCAGCCAAGCGGAACGGGAGCTATCCTACGAGCAGTACGTC. This codes for CTSSQAERELSYEQYV.